The rows below give T cell receptor beta chains drawn from one sample of a study of OX40 agonist ivuxolimab in advanced cancers. This table comes from immunoSEQ multiplex PCR, and its TCRdb copy is limited to in-frame clones, with some not included. Of approximately 50,000 clones in the sample, about 90% were seen once. The source material was CD4+ or CD8+ T cells sorted from blood, sampled in a trial of the OX40 agonist ivuxolimab. These receptors were obtained from an adult with an advanced solid tumor such as melanoma, head and neck, liver or kidney cancer. Both conserved end residues are part of each CDR3. The D gene is left open where the match is weak. Size tells how often a clone was seen (once, few, many) or the class of an expanded clone, and some rows leave it out.

J gene: TRBJ2-3; D gene: TRBD2; clone size: -; V gene: TRBV11-3; CDR3 protein: CASGREGSTDTQYF; CDR3 DNA: TGTGCCAGCGGACGGGAGGGTAGCACAGATACGCAGTATTTT
J gene: TRBJ1-1; D gene: -; clone size: -; V gene: TRBV5-1; CDR3 protein: CASGAGNTEAFF; CDR3 DNA: TGCGCCAGCGGGGCGGGTAACACTGAAGCTTTCTTT
J gene: TRBJ2-1; D gene: TRBD2; clone size: -; V gene: TRBV18; CDR3 protein: CASLRGGPSDEQFF; CDR3 DNA: TGTGCCAGCCTCCGGGGAGGGCCCTCGGATGAGCAGTTCTTC
J gene: TRBJ2-7; D gene: TRBD2; clone size: -; V gene: TRBV7-3; CDR3 protein: CASSLNMAGGGNEQYF; CDR3 DNA: TGTGCCAGCAGCTTAAATATGGCGGGAGGGGGCAACGAGCAGTACTTC
J gene: TRBJ2-3; D gene: TRBD2; clone size: -; V gene: TRBV5-4; CDR3 protein: CASSLAAGGGDTQYF; CDR3 DNA: TGTGCCAGCAGCTTGGCAGCGGGCGGGGGGGATACGCAGTATTTT
J gene: TRBJ2-2; D gene: -; clone size: -; V gene: TRBV7-9; CDR3 protein: CASSLRNTGELFF; CDR3 DNA: TGTGCCAGCAGCTTAAGGAACACCGGGGAGCTGTTTTTT
J gene: TRBJ2-7; D gene: -; clone size: -; V gene: TRBV19; CDR3 protein: CASSIVGGSVISYEQYF; CDR3 DNA: TGTGCCAGTAGTATCGTGGGAGGATCAGTTATCTCCTACGAGCAGTACTTC
J gene: TRBJ1-2; D gene: -; clone size: -; V gene: TRBV5-5; CDR3 protein: CASSYPERGTYGYTF; CDR3 DNA: TGTGCCAGCAGCTACCCGGAGAGGGGCACCTATGGCTACACCTTC
J gene: TRBJ2-1; D gene: TRBD2; clone size: -; V gene: TRBV18; CDR3 protein: CASSLTSGLGPNEQFF; CDR3 DNA: TGTGCCAGCTCCCTTACCTCGGGACTAGGACCTAATGAGCAGTTCTTC
J gene: TRBJ2-1; D gene: -; clone size: -; V gene: TRBV19; CDR3 protein: CASSISSREQFF; CDR3 DNA: TGTGCCAGTAGTATATCCAGCCGTGAGCAGTTCTTC
J gene: TRBJ2-2; D gene: TRBD2; clone size: -; V gene: TRBV5-6; CDR3 protein: CASSYGRSTGELFF; CDR3 DNA: TGTGCCAGCAGCTACGGGAGGTCCACCGGGGAGCTGTTTTTT
J gene: TRBJ1-2; D gene: -; clone size: -; V gene: TRBV21-1; CDR3 protein: CASSRVGRANYGYTF; CDR3 DNA: TGTGCCAGCAGCAGGGTGGGGCGGGCTAACTATGGCTACACCTTC
J gene: TRBJ2-2; D gene: -; clone size: -; V gene: TRBV25-1; CDR3 protein: CASTYSPGPSNTGELFF; CDR3 DNA: TGTGCCAGCACTTATAGTCCGGGACCATCTAACACCGGGGAGCTGTTTTTT
J gene: TRBJ1-6; D gene: -; clone size: -; V gene: TRBV6-5; CDR3 protein: CASSYFRPPLNSPLHF; CDR3 DNA: TGTGCCAGCAGTTACTTTCGACCTCCTCTTAATTCACCCCTCCACTTT
J gene: TRBJ1-5; D gene: -; clone size: -; V gene: TRBV30; CDR3 protein: CAWSVGGFNQPQHF; CDR3 DNA: TGTGCCTGGAGTGTCGGGGGTTTCAATCAGCCCCAGCATTTT
J gene: TRBJ2-5; D gene: -; clone size: -; V gene: TRBV9; CDR3 protein: CASSVEADGTKTQYF; CDR3 DNA: TGTGCCAGCAGCGTAGAGGCAGACGGGACGAAGACCCAGTACTTC
J gene: TRBJ1-2; D gene: TRBD1; clone size: -; V gene: TRBV6-5; CDR3 protein: CASQTQGAGGYTF; CDR3 DNA: TGTGCCAGCCAAACCCAGGGGGCGGGTGGCTACACCTTC
J gene: TRBJ2-7; D gene: TRBD1; clone size: -; V gene: TRBV11-3; CDR3 protein: CASSTRDRGHEQYF; CDR3 DNA: TGTGCCAGCAGCACCCGGGACAGGGGGCACGAGCAGTACTTC
J gene: TRBJ1-4; D gene: TRBD1; clone size: -; V gene: TRBV5-5; CDR3 protein: CASSPRTGWGVDEKLFF; CDR3 DNA: TGTGCCAGCAGCCCCCGGACAGGGTGGGGGGTTGATGAAAAACTGTTTTTT
J gene: TRBJ2-3; D gene: TRBD2; clone size: -; V gene: TRBV4-3; CDR3 protein: CASSQASTSQYTQYF; CDR3 DNA: TGCGCCAGCAGCCAGGCCTCGACTAGCCAGTATACGCAGTATTTT
J gene: TRBJ2-7; D gene: -; clone size: once; V gene: TRBV7-8; CDR3 protein: CASSLFGQDHEQYF; CDR3 DNA: TGTGCCAGCAGCTTGTTTGGGCAGGACCACGAGCAGTACTTC
J gene: TRBJ2-1; D gene: -; clone size: once; V gene: TRBV7-3; CDR3 protein: CASSLVAGPYNEQFF; CDR3 DNA: TGTGCCAGCAGTCTAGTGGCAGGGCCCTACAATGAGCAGTTCTTC
J gene: TRBJ1-4; D gene: -; clone size: -; V gene: TRBV7-2; CDR3 protein: CASSFTGASEGEKLFF; CDR3 DNA: TGTGCCAGCAGCTTTACCGGGGCCTCCGAAGGAGAAAAACTGTTTTTT
J gene: TRBJ1-1; D gene: -; clone size: -; V gene: TRBV7-9; CDR3 protein: CASSFSGGEAFF; CDR3 DNA: TGTGCCAGCAGCTTCTCAGGAGGCGAAGCTTTCTTT
J gene: TRBJ2-7; D gene: TRBD2; clone size: -; V gene: TRBV7-2; CDR3 protein: CASSGGLASHEQYF; CDR3 DNA: TGTGCCAGCAGCGGGGGACTAGCATCTCACGAGCAGTACTTC
J gene: TRBJ2-1; D gene: TRBD2; clone size: -; V gene: TRBV27; CDR3 protein: CASSRLAGVNNEQFF; CDR3 DNA: TGTGCCAGCAGTCGACTAGCGGGAGTTAACAATGAGCAGTTCTTC
J gene: TRBJ2-1; D gene: TRBD2; clone size: -; V gene: TRBV19; CDR3 protein: CASSNRRRGAGVGYNEQFF; CDR3 DNA: TGTGCCAGTAGTAACAGACGAAGGGGCGCGGGAGTGGGCTACAATGAGCAGTTCTTC
J gene: TRBJ1-5; D gene: TRBD1; clone size: -; V gene: TRBV4-2; CDR3 protein: CASSQRDSFNQPQHF; CDR3 DNA: TGTGCCAGCAGCCAACGGGACAGCTTCAATCAGCCCCAGCATTTT
J gene: TRBJ2-3; D gene: -; clone size: -; V gene: TRBV19; CDR3 protein: CASSHLAGGTDTQYF; CDR3 DNA: TGTGCCAGTAGCCATCTGGCAGGGGGCACAGATACGCAGTATTTT
J gene: TRBJ2-5; D gene: TRBD1; clone size: few; V gene: TRBV5-4; CDR3 protein: CASSQNRGLGETQYF; CDR3 DNA: TGTGCCAGCAGCCAGAACAGGGGATTAGGGGAGACCCAGTACTTC
J gene: TRBJ1-2; D gene: TRBD1; clone size: -; V gene: TRBV5-6; CDR3 protein: CASSTPGTGPDYTF; CDR3 DNA: TGTGCCAGCAGCACCCCCGGGACAGGGCCTGACTACACCTTC
J gene: TRBJ1-1; D gene: -; clone size: -; V gene: TRBV6-5; CDR3 protein: CASEKVKNTEAFF; CDR3 DNA: TGTGCCAGCGAAAAGGTCAAGAACACTGAAGCTTTCTTT
J gene: TRBJ2-5; D gene: -; clone size: -; V gene: TRBV19; CDR3 protein: CASSMTRQETQYF; CDR3 DNA: TGTGCCAGTAGTATGACTAGACAAGAGACCCAGTACTTC
J gene: TRBJ2-3; D gene: -; clone size: -; V gene: TRBV7-9; CDR3 protein: CASSFGADSTDTQYF; CDR3 DNA: TGTGCCAGCAGCTTCGGGGCGGATAGCACAGATACGCAGTATTTT
J gene: TRBJ2-1; D gene: -; clone size: -; V gene: TRBV7-6; CDR3 protein: CASSSSTDYNEQFF; CDR3 DNA: TGTGCCAGCAGCTCCTCAACAGACTACAATGAGCAGTTCTTC
J gene: TRBJ1-1; D gene: -; clone size: -; V gene: TRBV15; CDR3 protein: CATSRGDTEAFF; CDR3 DNA: TGTGCCACCAGCAGGGGGGACACTGAAGCTTTCTTT
J gene: TRBJ2-2; D gene: -; clone size: -; V gene: TRBV21-1; CDR3 protein: CASSKFPKLRLAGNTGELFF; CDR3 DNA: TGTGCCAGCAGCAAATTTCCAAAACTCCGACTAGCGGGAAACACCGGGGAGCTGTTTTTT
J gene: TRBJ2-1; D gene: -; clone size: -; V gene: TRBV7-8; CDR3 protein: CASSLPLRRNPYNEQFF; CDR3 DNA: TGTGCCAGCAGCTTGCCCCTTAGGAGGAACCCCTACAATGAGCAGTTCTTC
J gene: TRBJ2-2; D gene: TRBD2; clone size: -; V gene: TRBV19; CDR3 protein: CATFKGLAGGAGELFF; CDR3 DNA: TGTGCCACCTTCAAAGGACTAGCGGGAGGCGCCGGGGAGCTGTTTTTT
J gene: TRBJ2-7; D gene: -; clone size: -; V gene: TRBV27; CDR3 protein: CASSLGFRHYEQYF; CDR3 DNA: TGTGCCAGCAGTCTTGGTTTTCGGCACTACGAGCAGTACTTC
J gene: TRBJ1-2; D gene: -; clone size: -; V gene: TRBV6-1; CDR3 protein: CASSEAPGIRGYTF; CDR3 DNA: TGTGCCAGCAGTGAAGCACCAGGGATTCGTGGCTACACCTTC
J gene: TRBJ1-1; D gene: -; clone size: few; V gene: TRBV5-4; CDR3 protein: CASSARAQVGGNTEAFF; CDR3 DNA: TGTGCCAGCAGCGCCCGAGCTCAAGTCGGGGGGAACACTGAAGCTTTCTTT
J gene: TRBJ1-6; D gene: -; clone size: -; V gene: TRBV18; CDR3 protein: CASSPPFASPLHF; CDR3 DNA: TGTGCCAGCTCACCACCGTTCGCGTCACCCCTCCACTTT
J gene: TRBJ2-3; D gene: TRBD2; clone size: -; V gene: TRBV7-3; CDR3 protein: CASSSTSGKSDTQYF; CDR3 DNA: TGTGCCAGCAGCTCGACTAGCGGAAAGTCAGATACGCAGTATTTT
J gene: TRBJ1-1; D gene: -; clone size: -; V gene: TRBV30; CDR3 protein: CAWSGREGAEAFF; CDR3 DNA: TGTGCCTGGAGTGGCCGGGAAGGGGCTGAAGCTTTCTTT